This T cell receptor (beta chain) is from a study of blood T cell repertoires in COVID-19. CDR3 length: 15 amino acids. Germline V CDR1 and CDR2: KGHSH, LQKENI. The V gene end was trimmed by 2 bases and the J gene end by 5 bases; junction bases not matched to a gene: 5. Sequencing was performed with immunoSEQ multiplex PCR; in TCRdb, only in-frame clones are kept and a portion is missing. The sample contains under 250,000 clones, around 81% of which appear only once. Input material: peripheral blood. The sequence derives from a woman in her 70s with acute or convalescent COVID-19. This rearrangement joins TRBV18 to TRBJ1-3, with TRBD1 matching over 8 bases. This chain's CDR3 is CASSPRGQERNTIYF. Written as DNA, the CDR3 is TGTGCCAGCTCACCAAGGGGACAGGAAAGAAACACCATATATTTT.